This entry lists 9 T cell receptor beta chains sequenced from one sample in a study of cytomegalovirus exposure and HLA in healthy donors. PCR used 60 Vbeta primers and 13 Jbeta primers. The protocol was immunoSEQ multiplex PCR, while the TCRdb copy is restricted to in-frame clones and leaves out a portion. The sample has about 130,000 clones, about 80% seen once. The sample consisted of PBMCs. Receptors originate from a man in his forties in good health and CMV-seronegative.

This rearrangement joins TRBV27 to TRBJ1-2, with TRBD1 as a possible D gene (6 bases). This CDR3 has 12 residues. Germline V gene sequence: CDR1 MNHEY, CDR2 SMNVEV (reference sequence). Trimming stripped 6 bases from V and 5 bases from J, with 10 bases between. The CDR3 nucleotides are TGTGCCAGCAGGGACAGATTTTATGGCTACACCTTC. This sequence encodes CASRDRFYGYTF.

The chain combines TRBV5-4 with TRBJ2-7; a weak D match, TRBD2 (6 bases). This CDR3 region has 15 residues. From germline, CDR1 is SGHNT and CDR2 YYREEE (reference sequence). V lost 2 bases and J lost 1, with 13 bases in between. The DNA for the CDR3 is TGTGCCAGCAGCTTTTACGGGACTGGGTCCTACGAGCAGTACTTC. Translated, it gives CASSFYGTGSYEQYF.

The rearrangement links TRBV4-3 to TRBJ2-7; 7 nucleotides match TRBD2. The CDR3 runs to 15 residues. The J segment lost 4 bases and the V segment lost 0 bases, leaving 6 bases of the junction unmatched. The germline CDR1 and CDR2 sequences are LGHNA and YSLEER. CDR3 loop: CASSQDLDGRYEQYF. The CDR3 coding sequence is TGCGCCAGCAGCCAAGACTTGGACGGGAGGTACGAGCAGTACTTC.

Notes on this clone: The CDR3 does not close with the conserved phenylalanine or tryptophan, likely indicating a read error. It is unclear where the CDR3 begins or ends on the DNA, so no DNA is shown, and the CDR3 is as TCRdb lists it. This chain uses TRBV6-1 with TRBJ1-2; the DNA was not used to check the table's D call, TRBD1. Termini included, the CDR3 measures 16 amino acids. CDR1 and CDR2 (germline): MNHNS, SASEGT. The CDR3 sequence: CASSEWPSRQQGVLCV.

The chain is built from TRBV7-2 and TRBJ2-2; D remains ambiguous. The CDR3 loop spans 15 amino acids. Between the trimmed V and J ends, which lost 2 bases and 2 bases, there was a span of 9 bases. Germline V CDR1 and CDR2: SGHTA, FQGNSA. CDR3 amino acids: CASSLNSVNTGELFF. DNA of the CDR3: TGTGCCAGCAGCTTAAACTCGGTAAACACCGGGGAGCTGTTTTTT.

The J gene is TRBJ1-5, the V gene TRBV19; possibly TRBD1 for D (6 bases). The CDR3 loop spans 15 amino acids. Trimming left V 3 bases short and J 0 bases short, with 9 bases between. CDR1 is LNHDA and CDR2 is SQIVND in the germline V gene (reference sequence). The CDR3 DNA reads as TGTGCCAGTAGTATGGGACACCATAGCAATCAGCCCCAGCATTTT. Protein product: CASSMGHHSNQPQHF.

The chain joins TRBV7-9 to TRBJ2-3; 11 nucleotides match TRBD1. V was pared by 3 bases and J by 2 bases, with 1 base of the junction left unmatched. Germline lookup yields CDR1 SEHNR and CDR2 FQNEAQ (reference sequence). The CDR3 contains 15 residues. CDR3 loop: CASSLGQGDTDTQYF. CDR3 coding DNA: TGTGCCAGCAGCTTGGGACAGGGGGACACAGATACGCAGTATTTT.

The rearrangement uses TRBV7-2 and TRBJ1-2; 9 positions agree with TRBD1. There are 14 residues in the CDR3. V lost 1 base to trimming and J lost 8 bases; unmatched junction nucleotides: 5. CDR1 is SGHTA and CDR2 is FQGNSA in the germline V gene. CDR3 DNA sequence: TGTGCCAGCAGCTTAGGGTGGACAGGGGCCGGCTACACCTTC. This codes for CASSLGWTGAGYTF. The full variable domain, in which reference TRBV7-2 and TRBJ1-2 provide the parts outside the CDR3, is GAGVSQSPSNKVTEKGKDVELRCDPISGHTALYWYRQSLGQGLEFLIYFQGNSAPDKSGLPSDRFSAERTGGSVSTLTIQRTQQEDSAVYLCASSLGWTGAGYTFGSGTRLTVV.

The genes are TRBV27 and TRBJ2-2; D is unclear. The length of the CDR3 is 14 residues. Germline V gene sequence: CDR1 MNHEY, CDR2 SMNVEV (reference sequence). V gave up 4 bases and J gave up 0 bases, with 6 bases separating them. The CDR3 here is CASSYSPNTGELFF. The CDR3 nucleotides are TGTGCCAGCAGTTACAGTCCGAACACCGGGGAGCTGTTTTTT.